Below, one TCR beta chain is given with its context. V was clipped by 4 bases and J by 6 bases; unmatched bases: 9. This CDR3 is 14 amino acids long. Germline V gene data show CDR1 as SGHRS and CDR2 as YFSETQ. The sample is drawn from a study of shared clonotypes between healthy human individuals. Deep was the level used in running the assay. The data were produced by immunoSEQ multiplex PCR, yet TCRdb's version contains in-frame clones alone and is incomplete. The table records over 2 million clones, 85% to 95% of them present only once. Negatively enriched CD4+ T cells were divided by CD45RA into naive and memory.

Input material: naive CD4+ T cells sorted from blood. The subset is: CD45RA+ positively selected. This TCR derives from a man between 18 and 29 years old in good health. This chain connects TRBV5-1 to TRBJ2-7, with 8 bases that match TRBD1. Written as DNA, the CDR3 is TGCGCCAGCAGCACCGGACAGGGTTGGGCCGAGCAGTACTTC. This translates into CASSTGQGWAEQYF.